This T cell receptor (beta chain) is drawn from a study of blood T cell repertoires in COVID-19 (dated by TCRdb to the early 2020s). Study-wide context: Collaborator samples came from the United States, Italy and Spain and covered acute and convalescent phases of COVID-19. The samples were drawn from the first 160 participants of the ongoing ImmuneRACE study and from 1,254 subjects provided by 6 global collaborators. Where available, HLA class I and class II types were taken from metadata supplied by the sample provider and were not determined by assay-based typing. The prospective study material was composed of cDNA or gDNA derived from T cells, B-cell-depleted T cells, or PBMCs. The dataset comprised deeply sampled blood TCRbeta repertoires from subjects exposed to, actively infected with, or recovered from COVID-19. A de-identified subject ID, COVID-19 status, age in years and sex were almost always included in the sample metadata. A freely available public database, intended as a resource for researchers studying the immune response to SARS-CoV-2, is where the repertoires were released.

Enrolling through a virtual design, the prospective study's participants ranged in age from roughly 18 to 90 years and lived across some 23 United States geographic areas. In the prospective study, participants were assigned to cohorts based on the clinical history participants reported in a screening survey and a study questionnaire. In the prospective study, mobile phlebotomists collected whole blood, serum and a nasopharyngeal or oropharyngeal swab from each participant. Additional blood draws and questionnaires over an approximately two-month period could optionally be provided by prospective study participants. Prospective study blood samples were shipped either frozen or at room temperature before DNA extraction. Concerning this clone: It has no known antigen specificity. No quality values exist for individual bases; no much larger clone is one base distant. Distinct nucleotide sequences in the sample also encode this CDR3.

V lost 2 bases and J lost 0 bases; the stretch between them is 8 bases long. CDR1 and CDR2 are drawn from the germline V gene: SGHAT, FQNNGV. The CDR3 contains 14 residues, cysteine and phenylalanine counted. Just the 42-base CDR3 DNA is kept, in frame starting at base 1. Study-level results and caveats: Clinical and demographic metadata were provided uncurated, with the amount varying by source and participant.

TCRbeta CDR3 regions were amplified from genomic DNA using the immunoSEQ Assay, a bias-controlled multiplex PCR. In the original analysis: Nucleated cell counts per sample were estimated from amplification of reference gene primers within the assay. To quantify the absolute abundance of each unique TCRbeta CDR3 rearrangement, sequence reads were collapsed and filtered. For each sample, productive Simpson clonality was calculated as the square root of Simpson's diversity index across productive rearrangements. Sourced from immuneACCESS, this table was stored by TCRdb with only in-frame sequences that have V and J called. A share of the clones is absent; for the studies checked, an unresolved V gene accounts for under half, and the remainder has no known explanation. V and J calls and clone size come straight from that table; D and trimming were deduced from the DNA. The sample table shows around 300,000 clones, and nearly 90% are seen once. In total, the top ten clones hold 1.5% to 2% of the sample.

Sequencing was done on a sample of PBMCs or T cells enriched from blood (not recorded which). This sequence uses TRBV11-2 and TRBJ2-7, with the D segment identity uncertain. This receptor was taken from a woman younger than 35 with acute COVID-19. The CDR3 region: CASSLSPSSYEQYF. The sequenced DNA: TGTGCCAGCAGCTTAAGCCCAAGCTCCTACGAGCAGTACTTC.